This T cell receptor beta chain was profiled in a study of T-cell memory formation after mild COVID-19. Across the study: TCR clusters were largely donor specific.

Of note for this clonotype: No antigen is known for it.

Study-level results: Clones contracting day 15 to 85 were balanced CD4/CD8; later expanders leaned CD4+. Contracting CD4+ clones sat mainly in CM and EM; CD8+ in EMRA.

UMIs and sample barcodes were carried by the TCR alpha and TCR beta cDNA libraries that 5'RACE produced using constant-segment primers. TCRdb re-analysed the 5' RACE reads in MiXCR, keeping a single row per CDR3 protein. This repertoire shows roughly 280,000 distinct CDR3 sequences, around 15% found once; its top ten account for about a fifth. The CDR3 is 12 amino acids. Trimming cost V 6 bases and J 4 bases; bases outside gene matches: 3. CDR1 and CDR2 from the germline V gene are MNHEY and SVGAGI. The gene calls are TRBV6-5 and TRBJ2-7, with 7 positions matching TRBD1. The sequence was collected from a man between 18 and 29 years old who had mild COVID-19 (a few samples of this study predate the infection). Cell type and time point are not known. Sequenced input: PBMCs or a T cell subset sorted from them (not recorded which). The CDR3 loop reads CASRDRVYEQYF. The CDR3 region has the DNA TGTGCCAGCAGAGACAGGGTTTACGAGCAGTACTTC.